Below, 7 T cell receptor beta chains from the same sample are listed, as sequenced in a study of blood T cell repertoires in COVID-19. Repertoires were generated with immunoSEQ multiplex PCR, while TCRdb's copy carries only in-frame clones and drops some. Of fewer than 75,000 clones listed, about 89% are singletons. Sequencing was performed on peripheral blood. The receptors here all came from a man aged 45 to 65 with active COVID-19.

The CDR3 DNA reads TGTGCCAGCAGCTTAAGCAGGCAGACTGAAGCTTTCTTT. Its translation: CASSLSRQTEAFF. The chain joins TRBV7-9 to TRBJ1-1; D call uncertain. Trimming stripped 2 bases from V and 5 bases from J, with 9 bases between. Per the germline V gene, CDR1 is SEHNR and CDR2 is FQNEAQ (reference sequence). This CDR3 region has 13 residues.

Remarks on this clone: Other DNA variants within this sample encode the same CDR3. V and J are TRBV2 and TRBJ2-7; TRBD1 matches at 9 bases. This CDR3 region has 15 residues. J was trimmed by 2 bases and V by 3 bases; bases with no gene match: 5. CDR1 and CDR2 (germline): SNHLY, FYNNEI. CDR3 bases: TGTGCCAGCAGTGAGGGACAGGGTAGGGCCTACGAGCAGTACTTC. Amino acids: CASSEGQGRAYEQYF.

The rearrangement joins TRBV5-6 to TRBJ2-7; 9 nucleotides agree with TRBD1. Germline-derived CDR1 and CDR2 are SGHDT and YYEEEE. Trimming took 0 bases from V and 7 from J; bases not matched to a gene: 8. The CDR3 is 15 amino acids. CDR3 coding DNA: TGTGCCAGCAGCTTGGTGACAGGGGGTTCGTGGGAGCAGTACTTC. Its translation is CASSLVTGGSWEQYF. The complete variable domain, with remaining parts taken from reference TRBV5-6 and TRBJ2-7, reads DAGVTQSPTHLIKTRGQQVTLRCSPKSGHDTVSWYQQALGQGPQFIFQYYEEEERQRGNFPDRFSGHQFPNYSSELNVNALLLGDSALYLCASSLVTGGSWEQYFGPGTRLTVT.

J is TRBJ1-5 and V is TRBV6-1; D might be TRBD1 (6 bases). This CDR3 comprises 16 residues. V was pared by 0 bases and J by 6 bases, with 15 bases between. Germline CDR1 reads MNHNS; CDR2 reads SASEGT. CDR3 DNA: TGTGCCAGCAGTGAAGCGAGGGCAGGGGTAGGTCAGCCCCAGCATTTT. This translates into CASSEARAGVGQPQHF.

The chain employs TRBV24-1 and TRBJ2-7; TRBD1 agrees at 9 bases. This CDR3 region has 15 residues. Germline V gene data show CDR1 as KGHDR and CDR2 as SFDVKD. Losses at the gene ends were 4 bases for V and 3 bases for J; bases not matched to a gene: 6. The CDR3: CATSETGTGFYEQYF. The CDR3 nucleotides read TGTGCCACCAGTGAAACCGGGACAGGGTTCTACGAGCAGTACTTC.

This chain connects TRBV7-8 to TRBJ1-2, with D maybe TRBD1 (6 bases). CDR1 is SGHVS, CDR2 FQNEAQ, per germline. This CDR3 has 13 residues. The V end lost 3 bases, the J end lost 8 bases, and 13 bases lay between the germline ends. CDR3 region: CASSLIKTGGYTF. In DNA form, the CDR3 reads TGTGCCAGCAGCTTGATAAAAACAGGGGGCTACACCTTC.

The chain links TRBV4-2 to TRBJ2-1; 8 bases line up with TRBD2. In germline, CDR1 is LGHNA, CDR2 YNFKEQ. This CDR3 is built from 15 residues. V dropped 1 base and J dropped 4; count of bases not matched to a gene: 3. In nucleotides, the CDR3 is TGTGCCAGCAGCCAAGCGGGAGGGCTGTACAATGAGCAGTTCTTC. It encodes CASSQAGGLYNEQFF.